The following is a T cell receptor beta chain sequence with its context. The antigen is not known. Assay used: immunoSEQ multiplex PCR; TCRdb lists only in-frame clones, some missing. This repertoire shows around 170,000 clones, around 85% found once; its top ten account for 15% to 20%. These data originate in a study of cytomegalovirus exposure and HLA in healthy donors. The ends were cut back, 6 bases at V and 2 bases at J, with 19 bases in the middle. Germline CDR1 reads SGHRS; CDR2 reads YFSETQ. The CDR3 runs 16 residues. Study-level findings and limits: Specificity of three CMV-associated chains for CMV antigens was verified in vitro.

Input material: PBMCs. The chain combines TRBV5-1 with TRBJ2-3; possible D gene TRBD1, 6 bases. This sequence originates from a man between 18 and 29 years old in good health and CMV-seropositive. CDR3 in DNA: TGCGCCAGCACCGAAACCGTAGGACAGCCCACAGATACGCAGTATTTT. Translated, it gives CASTETVGQPTDTQYF. Full variable domain (missing parts from reference TRBV5-1 and TRBJ2-3): KAGVTQTPRYLIKTRGQQVTLSCSPISGHRSVSWYQQTPGQGLQFLFEYFSETQRNKGNFPGRFSGRQFSNSRSEMNVSTLELGDSALYLCASTETVGQPTDTQYFGPGTRLTVL.